This T cell receptor (beta chain) stems from a study of post-analysis software for immune sequencing data. Study overall: The disease courses spanned relapsing-remitting, secondary progressive and progressive-relapsing forms of multiple sclerosis.

General observations from the study: Diversity measured as normalized Chao1 was significantly lower in multiple sclerosis patients than in controls.

Prepared libraries of TCR beta cDNA carried unique molecular identifiers. With roughly 0.9 to 11 million T cells as the source, some 510,000 cDNA molecules resulted. Each CDR3 protein is one row after TCRdb ran MiXCR on the PCR reads. This table holds roughly 600,000 distinct CDR3 sequences, roughly 47% found once. To note about this clonotype: Its antigen remains unidentified.

Sequencing was performed on blood. The receptor comes from a girl aged 10-17 years with multiple sclerosis.

The CDR3: CASSQVEGNGYTF. CDR3 DNA: TGTGCCAGCAGCCAAGTGGAGGGGAACGGCTACACCTTC. This rearrangement joins TRBV3-1 to TRBJ1-2; maybe TRBD1 (5 bases). CDR3 size: 13 residues. Germline V gene data show CDR1 as LGHDT and CDR2 as YNNKEL (reference sequence). Between the trimmed V and J ends, which lost 1 base and 8 bases, there was a span of 11 bases.